This T cell receptor beta chain was identified in a study of T cell repertoires in cytomegalovirus infection. Study information: HLA-C-restricted CMV epitopes, recently identified, and well-studied HLA-B-restricted ones were used by the study. It can be stated that public TCR beta signatures indicated CMV infection as well as a matching HLA type.

TCRdb redid the calling of the reads with MiXCR, one entry per CDR3 protein. Among some 500,000 distinct CDR3 sequences listed, about 40% were seen once. V was pared by 4 bases and J by 4 bases, with 7 bases of the junction left unmatched. CDR1 is MDHEN and CDR2 is SYDVKM in the germline V gene. The CDR3 contains 16 residues. Study-wide findings and caveats: Clonotype analysis showed dominance of the ex vivo response by HLA-C-restricted CMV-specific TCR beta clonotypes.

This clonotype has only a few counts. Its antigen is unknown. This chain uses TRBV28 with TRBJ2-4, with TRBD2 matching 10 bases. The sequencing used cultured PBMCs, collected from culture after CMV antigen stimulation. This sequence originates from a human donor in good health (CMV status not recorded). Some clones in this sample may be carry-over from other donors' samples. The CDR3 loop is CASSWASGGKKNIQYF. CDR3 nucleotide sequence: TGTGCCAGCAGTTGGGCTAGCGGGGGTAAGAAAAACATTCAGTACTTC.